These T cell receptor beta chains were read from a single sample in a study of blood T cell repertoires in COVID-19. The data were produced by immunoSEQ multiplex PCR, yet TCRdb's version contains in-frame clones alone and is incomplete. Of about 180,000 clones in the sample, about 87% are singletons; the top ten hold 3.5% to 4.5%. The sample consisted of peripheral blood. The receptors were gathered from a woman in her twenties or thirties with acute or convalescent COVID-19. Each CDR3 is given with its conserved first and last residue. Fields, in order: CDR3 length, J gene, D gene, V gene, CDR3 DNA, CDR3 protein. The D gene is left open where the match is weak.

>17|TRBJ2-1|NA|TRBV12-1
TGTGCCAGCACCGGACTAGCGGGAGCTTTGTATATTAATGAGCAGTTCTTC
CASTGLAGALYINEQFF
>12|TRBJ2-3|NA|TRBV9
TGTGCCAGCACCTCAGGCCCAGATACGCAGTATTTT
CASTSGPDTQYF
>13|TRBJ1-1|NA|TRBV27
TGTGCCAGCAGTTTCCGCGGAGGCACTGAAGCTTTCTTT
CASSFRGGTEAFF
>11|TRBJ2-5|NA|TRBV28
TGTGCCAGCACTCCTCAAGAGACCCAGTACTTC
CASTPQETQYF
>14|TRBJ1-2|NA|TRBV28
TGTGCCAGCATCCCAATGGGGCAGCGAGATGGCTACACCTTC
CASIPMGQRDGYTF
>14|TRBJ2-2|NA|TRBV10-3
TGTGCCATCCTTCCGGGACTTAACACCGGGGAGCTGTTTTTT
CAILPGLNTGELFF
>13|TRBJ2-1|TRBD2|TRBV7-9
TGTGCCAGCAGCTATACCGCGGGAGATGAGCAGTTCTTC
CASSYTAGDEQFF
>16|TRBJ2-7|TRBD1|TRBV5-1
TGCGCCAGTCGGGCTCCCGAATCGGGACAGGGGTCCGAGCAGTACTTC
CASRAPESGQGSEQYF
>16|TRBJ1-5|TRBD1|TRBV28
TGTGCCAGCAGTCCCCCCGGGACAGGGGGCCATCAGCCCCAGCATTTT
CASSPPGTGGHQPQHF
>17|TRBJ2-2|TRBD2|TRBV5-1
TGCGCCAGCAGCATTCCCCTAGCGGGACTGGACACCGGGGAGCTGTTTTTT
CASSIPLAGLDTGELFF
>15|TRBJ2-7|NA|TRBV2
TGTGCCAGCAGTGAGGAGTCCCCCTTTGCCCACGAGCAGTACTTC
CASSEESPFAHEQYF
>14|TRBJ2-3|NA|TRBV3-1/TRBV3-2
TGTGCCAGCAGCCAAGGAGTGGGCACAGATACGCAGTATTTT
CASSQGVGTDTQYF
>15|TRBJ1-2|TRBD1|TRBV5-1
TGCGCCAGCAGCTTCCAATCCGGGACAGGGTATGGCTACACCTTC
CASSFQSGTGYGYTF
>15|TRBJ1-1|NA|TRBV11-2
TGTGCCAGCAGCTTAGCGCCGGGGGTGAACACTGAAGCTTTCTTT
CASSLAPGVNTEAFF
>15|TRBJ2-5|NA|TRBV11-2
TGTGCCAGCAGCTTAGGAGGGAGCCTCCAAGAGACCCAGTACTTC
CASSLGGSLQETQYF
>16|TRBJ2-1|TRBD2|TRBV9
TGTGCCAGCCAGAAAATAGCGGGAGGGCTGGGTAATGAGCAGTTCTTC
CASQKIAGGLGNEQFF
>15|TRBJ2-1|TRBD2|TRBV5-1
TGCGCCAGCAAGCCCGTGGTAGCGGGAGGCAATGAGCAGTTCTTC
CASKPVVAGGNEQFF
>14|TRBJ1-1|NA|TRBV7-9
TGTGCCAGCAGCTTAGTGGGACTCATTACTGAAGCTTTCTTT
CASSLVGLITEAFF